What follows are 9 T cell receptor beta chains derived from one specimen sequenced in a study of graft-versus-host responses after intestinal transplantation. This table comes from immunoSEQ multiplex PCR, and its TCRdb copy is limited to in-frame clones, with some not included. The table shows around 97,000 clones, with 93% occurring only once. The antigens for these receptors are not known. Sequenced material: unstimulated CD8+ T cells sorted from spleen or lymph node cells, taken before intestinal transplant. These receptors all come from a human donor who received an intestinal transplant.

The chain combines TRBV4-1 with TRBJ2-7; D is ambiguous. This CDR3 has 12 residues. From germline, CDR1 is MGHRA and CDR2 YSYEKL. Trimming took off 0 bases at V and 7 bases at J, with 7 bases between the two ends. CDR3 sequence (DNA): TGCGCCAGCAGCCAAGATGGGGAAGAGCAGTACTTC. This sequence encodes CASSQDGEEQYF.

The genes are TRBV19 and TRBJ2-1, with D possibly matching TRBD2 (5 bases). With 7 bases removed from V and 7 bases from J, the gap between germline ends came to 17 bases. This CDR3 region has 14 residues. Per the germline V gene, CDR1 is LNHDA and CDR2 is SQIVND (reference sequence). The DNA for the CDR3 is TGTGCCAGTACGCTGAGCGGCCTGGGTAATGAGCAGTTCTTC. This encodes CASTLSGLGNEQFF.

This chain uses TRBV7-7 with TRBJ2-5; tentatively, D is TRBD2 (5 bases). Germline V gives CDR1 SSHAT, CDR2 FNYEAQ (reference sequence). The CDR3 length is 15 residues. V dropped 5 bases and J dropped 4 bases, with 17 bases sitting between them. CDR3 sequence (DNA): TGTGCCAGCAGCCCCGCGTGGGAGCAGCGAGAGACCCAGTACTTC. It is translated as CASSPAWEQRETQYF. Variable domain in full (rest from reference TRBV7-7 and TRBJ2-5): GAGVSQSPRYKVTKRGQDVTLRCDPISSHATLYWYQQALGQGPEFLTYFNYEAQPDKSGLPSDRFSAERPEGSISTLTIQRTEQRDSAMYRCASSPAWEQRETQYFGPGTRLLVL.

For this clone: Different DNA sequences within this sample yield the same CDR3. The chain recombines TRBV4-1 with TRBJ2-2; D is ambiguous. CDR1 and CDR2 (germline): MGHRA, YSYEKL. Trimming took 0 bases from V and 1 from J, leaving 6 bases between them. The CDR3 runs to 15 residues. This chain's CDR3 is CASSQEPGNTGELFF. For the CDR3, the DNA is TGCGCCAGCAGCCAAGAGCCAGGGAACACCGGGGAGCTGTTTTTT.

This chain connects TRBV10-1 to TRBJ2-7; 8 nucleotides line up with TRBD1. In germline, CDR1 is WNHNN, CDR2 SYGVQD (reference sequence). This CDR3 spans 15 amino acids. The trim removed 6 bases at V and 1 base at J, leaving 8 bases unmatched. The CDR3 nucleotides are TGCGCCAGCAGCGATACAGGGGGATTTTCCTACGAGCAGTACTTC. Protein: CASSDTGGFSYEQYF.

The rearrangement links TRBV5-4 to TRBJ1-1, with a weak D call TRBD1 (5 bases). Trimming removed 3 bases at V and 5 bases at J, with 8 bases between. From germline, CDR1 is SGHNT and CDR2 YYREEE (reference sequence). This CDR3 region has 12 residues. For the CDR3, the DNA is TGTGCCAGCAGCTCGGGGGGTACTGAAGCTTTCTTT. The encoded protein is CASSSGGTEAFF.

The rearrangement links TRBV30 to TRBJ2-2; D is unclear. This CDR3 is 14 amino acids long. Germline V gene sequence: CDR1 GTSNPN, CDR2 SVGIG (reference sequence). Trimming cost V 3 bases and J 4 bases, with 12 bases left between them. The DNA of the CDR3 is TGTGCCTGGAGCGTATTCGTCACCACCGGGGAGCTGTTTTTT. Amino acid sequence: CAWSVFVTTGELFF.

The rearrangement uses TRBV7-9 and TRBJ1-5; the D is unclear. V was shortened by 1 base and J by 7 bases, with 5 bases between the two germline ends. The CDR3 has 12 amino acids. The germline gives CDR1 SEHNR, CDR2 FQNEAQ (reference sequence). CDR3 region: CASSLEGQPQHF. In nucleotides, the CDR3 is TGTGCCAGCAGCTTAGAAGGGCAGCCCCAGCATTTT.

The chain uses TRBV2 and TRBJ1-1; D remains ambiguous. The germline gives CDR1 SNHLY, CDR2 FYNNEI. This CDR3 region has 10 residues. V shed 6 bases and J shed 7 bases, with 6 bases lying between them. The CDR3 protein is CASRRFEAFF. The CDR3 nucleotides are TGTGCCAGCAGAAGATTTGAAGCTTTCTTT. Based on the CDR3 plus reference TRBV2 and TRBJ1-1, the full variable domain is EPEVTQTPSHQVTQMGQEVILRCVPISNHLYFYWYRQILGQKVEFLVSFYNNEISEKSEIFDDQFSVERPDGSNFTLKIRSTKLEDSAMYFCASRRFEAFFGQGTRLTVV.